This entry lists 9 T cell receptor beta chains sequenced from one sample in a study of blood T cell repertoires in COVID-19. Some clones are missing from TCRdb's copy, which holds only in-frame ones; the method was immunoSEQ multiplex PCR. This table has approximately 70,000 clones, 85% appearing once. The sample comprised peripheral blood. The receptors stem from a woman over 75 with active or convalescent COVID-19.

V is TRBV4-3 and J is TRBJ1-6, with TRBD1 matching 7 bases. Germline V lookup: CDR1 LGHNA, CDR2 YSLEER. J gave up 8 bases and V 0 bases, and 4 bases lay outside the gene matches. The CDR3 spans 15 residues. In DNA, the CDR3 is TGCGCCAGCAGCCAAGAGTACAGGGGTTATTCACCCCTCCACTTT. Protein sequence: CASSQEYRGYSPLHF.

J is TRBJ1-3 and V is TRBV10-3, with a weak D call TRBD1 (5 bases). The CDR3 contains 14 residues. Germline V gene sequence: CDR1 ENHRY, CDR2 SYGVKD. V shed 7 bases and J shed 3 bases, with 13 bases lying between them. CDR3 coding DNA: TGTGCCATCACCCATCAGGGAATTGGAAACACCATATATTTT. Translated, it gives CAITHQGIGNTIYF.

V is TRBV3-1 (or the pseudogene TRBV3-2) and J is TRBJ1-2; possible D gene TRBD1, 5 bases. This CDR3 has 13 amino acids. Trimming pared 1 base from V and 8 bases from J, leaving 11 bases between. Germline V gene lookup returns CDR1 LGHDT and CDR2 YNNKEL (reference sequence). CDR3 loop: CASSQGTRWGYTF. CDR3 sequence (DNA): TGTGCCAGCAGCCAAGGGACACGGTGGGGCTACACCTTC.

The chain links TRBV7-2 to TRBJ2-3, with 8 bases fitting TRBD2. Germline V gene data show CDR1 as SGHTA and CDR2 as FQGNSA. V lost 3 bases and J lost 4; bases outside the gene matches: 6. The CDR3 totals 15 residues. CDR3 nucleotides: TGTGCCAGCAGCTTGGGTGGACTAGCCGCAGATACGCAGTATTTT. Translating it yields CASSLGGLAADTQYF.

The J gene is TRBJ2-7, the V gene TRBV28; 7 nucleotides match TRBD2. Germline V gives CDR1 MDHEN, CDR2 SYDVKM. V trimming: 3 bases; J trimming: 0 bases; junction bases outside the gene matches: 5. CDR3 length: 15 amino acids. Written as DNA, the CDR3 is TGTGCCAGCAGTTTTGGGAGGGAAAGCTCCTACGAGCAGTACTTC. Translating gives CASSFGRESSYEQYF.

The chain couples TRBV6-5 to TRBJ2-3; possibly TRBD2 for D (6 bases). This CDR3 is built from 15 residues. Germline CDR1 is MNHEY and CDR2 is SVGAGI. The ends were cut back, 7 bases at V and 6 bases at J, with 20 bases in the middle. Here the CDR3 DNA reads TGTGCCAGCAAAAGAATTAGCGGTGTCCGGGATACGCAGTATTTT. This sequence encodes CASKRISGVRDTQYF.

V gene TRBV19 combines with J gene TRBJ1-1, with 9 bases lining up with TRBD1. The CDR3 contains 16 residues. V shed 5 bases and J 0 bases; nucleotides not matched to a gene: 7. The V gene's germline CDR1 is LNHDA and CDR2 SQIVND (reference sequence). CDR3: CASSVTGGEMNTEAFF. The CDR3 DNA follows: TGTGCCAGTAGTGTAACAGGGGGCGAGATGAACACTGAAGCTTTCTTT.

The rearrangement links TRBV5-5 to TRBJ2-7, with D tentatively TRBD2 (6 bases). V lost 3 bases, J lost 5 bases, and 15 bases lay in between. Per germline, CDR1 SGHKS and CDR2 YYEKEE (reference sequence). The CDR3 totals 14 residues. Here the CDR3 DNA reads TGTGCCAGCAGCTGGGGGACGCGGGATCACGAGCAGTACTTC. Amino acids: CASSWGTRDHEQYF.

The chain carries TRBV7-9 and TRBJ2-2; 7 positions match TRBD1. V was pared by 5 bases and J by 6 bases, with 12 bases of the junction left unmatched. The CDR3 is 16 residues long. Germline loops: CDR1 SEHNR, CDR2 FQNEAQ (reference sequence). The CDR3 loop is CASSARQGGVAGELFF. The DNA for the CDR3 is TGTGCCAGCAGCGCGCGACAGGGCGGTGTAGCCGGGGAGCTGTTTTTT.